The next 11 T cell receptor beta chains were all read from a single sample in a study of PD-1 blockade in classical Hodgkin lymphoma. Clones were sequenced by immunoSEQ multiplex PCR, and TCRdb holds only the in-frame ones, with some missing. Of more than 50,000 clones in the sample, 85% to 90% were seen once. Every one of the patients relapsed after autologous stem cell transplantation (brentuximab vedotin exposure was variable). The sequences come from peripheral blood mononuclear cells (PBMCs), collected at baseline. Receptor source: a human donor with classical Hodgkin lymphoma.

The chain has TRBV5-1 and TRBJ2-5; D gene ambiguous. CDR1 SGHRS and CDR2 YFSETQ come from the germline V gene. V was shortened by 4 bases and J by 2 bases, with 12 bases between the two germline ends. The CDR3 consists of 14 residues. CDR3 bases: TGCGCCAGCAGCCTCCCCACCGCTCAAGAGACCCAGTACTTC. This sequence encodes CASSLPTAQETQYF.

This clone was seen only a few times. The chain carries TRBV28 and TRBJ2-2; D is uncertain. V was shortened by 7 bases and J by 3 bases, with 15 bases between the two germline ends. The CDR3 runs 15 residues. Germline CDR1 and CDR2: MDHEN and SYDVKM. CDR3: CASTTAARDTGELFF. CDR3 sequence (DNA): TGTGCCAGCACCACGGCAGCCCGAGACACCGGGGAGCTGTTTTTT.

V gene TRBV19 combines with J gene TRBJ2-5; perhaps TRBD2 as D (5 bases). CDR3 size: 16 residues. V was pared by 5 bases and J by 4 bases, with 20 bases between. Germline V gives CDR1 LNHDA, CDR2 SQIVND (reference sequence). CDR3 coding DNA: TGTGCCAGTAGTCCCTCCCCGTCGGGGATAGGAGAGACCCAGTACTTC. Translated: CASSPSPSGIGETQYF.

In this sample, this clone turned up a few times. Here the CDR3 DNA reads TGTGCCATCAGCGGACTTACCGGGGAGCTGTTTTTT. Translated: CAISGLTGELFF. This chain uses TRBV6-1 with TRBJ2-2; D is possibly TRBD2 (5 bases). V gave up 10 bases and J gave up 5 bases, with 11 bases separating them. Germline loops: CDR1 MNHNS, CDR2 SASEGT. This CDR3 is built from 12 residues.

Of note for this clone: One end of the junction is discordant with germline, which a read error may explain. The chain is built from TRBV5-1 and TRBJ2-1; 9 nucleotides line up with TRBD2. CDR1 and CDR2 (germline): SGHRS, YFSETQ. This CDR3 spans 16 amino acids. The CDR3 nucleotides are TGCGCCAGCAGCTTGGATTTAGCGGGAGCCTACAATGAACAGTTCTTC. Residues: CASSLDLAGAYNEQFF.

V usage is TRBV6-5 and J usage is TRBJ1-2, with unresolved D. The germline gives CDR1 MNHEY, CDR2 SVGAGI. CDR3 length: 15 amino acids. V lost 7 bases and J lost 3, with 18 bases in between. The CDR3 spells CASISILSGHYGYTF. The CDR3 nucleotides are TGTGCCAGCATCTCCATCCTGAGCGGGCACTATGGCTACACCTTC.

V and J are TRBV6-6 and TRBJ2-2; the D gene is possibly TRBD2 (6 bases). With 11 bases removed from V and 0 bases from J, the gap between germline ends came to 16 bases. Germline V CDR1 and CDR2: MNHNY, SVGAGI (reference sequence). There are 15 residues in the CDR3. CDR3 loop: CASRLGPPNTGELFF. CDR3 nucleotides: TGTGCCTCCAGACTAGGGCCCCCGAACACCGGGGAGCTGTTTTTT.

This sequence joins TRBV30 and TRBJ1-6; the D gene is possibly TRBD1 (5 bases). V gave up 0 bases and J gave up 2 bases, with 14 bases separating them. This CDR3 has 17 residues. Germline V gene data show CDR1 as GTSNPN and CDR2 as SVGIG (reference sequence). The CDR3 sequence: CAWSVSSGRTYNSPLHF. CDR3 coding DNA: TGTGCCTGGAGTGTATCCTCAGGGCGCACCTATAATTCACCCCTCCACTTT.

The chain links TRBV5-1 to TRBJ2-2, with D unclear. Trimming pared 2 bases from V and 4 bases from J, leaving 0 bases between. Germline values: CDR1 SGHRS, CDR2 YFSETQ. CDR3 size: 11 residues. The CDR3 sequence: CASSFTGELFF. The CDR3 region has the DNA TGCGCCAGCAGCTTCACCGGGGAGCTGTTTTTT.

The chain links TRBV19 to TRBJ2-1; tentative D call: TRBD1 (6 bases). Germline assignment: CDR1 LNHDA and CDR2 SQIVND (reference sequence). This CDR3 has 11 residues. V was pared by 6 bases and J by 7 bases, with 7 bases between. The DNA for the CDR3 is TGTGCCAGTAGGACAGGAAATGAGCAGTTCTTC. This codes for CASRTGNEQFF. The full variable domain, rest sourced from reference TRBV19 and TRBJ2-1, is DGGITQSPKYLFRKEGQNVTLSCEQNLNHDAMYWYRQDPGQGLRLIYYSQIVNDFQKGDIAEGYSVSREKKESFPLTVTSAQKNPTAFYLCASRTGNEQFFGPGTRLTVL.

The CDR3 nucleotides read TGTGCCTGGAGTGTATTGAATTGGGGGACTGAAGCTTTCTTT. It encodes CAWSVLNWGTEAFF. J is TRBJ1-1 and V is TRBV30; perhaps TRBD1 as D (5 bases). CDR3 length: 14 residues. Trimming pared 0 bases from V and 5 bases from J, leaving 13 bases between. The germline gives CDR1 GTSNPN, CDR2 SVGIG (reference sequence).